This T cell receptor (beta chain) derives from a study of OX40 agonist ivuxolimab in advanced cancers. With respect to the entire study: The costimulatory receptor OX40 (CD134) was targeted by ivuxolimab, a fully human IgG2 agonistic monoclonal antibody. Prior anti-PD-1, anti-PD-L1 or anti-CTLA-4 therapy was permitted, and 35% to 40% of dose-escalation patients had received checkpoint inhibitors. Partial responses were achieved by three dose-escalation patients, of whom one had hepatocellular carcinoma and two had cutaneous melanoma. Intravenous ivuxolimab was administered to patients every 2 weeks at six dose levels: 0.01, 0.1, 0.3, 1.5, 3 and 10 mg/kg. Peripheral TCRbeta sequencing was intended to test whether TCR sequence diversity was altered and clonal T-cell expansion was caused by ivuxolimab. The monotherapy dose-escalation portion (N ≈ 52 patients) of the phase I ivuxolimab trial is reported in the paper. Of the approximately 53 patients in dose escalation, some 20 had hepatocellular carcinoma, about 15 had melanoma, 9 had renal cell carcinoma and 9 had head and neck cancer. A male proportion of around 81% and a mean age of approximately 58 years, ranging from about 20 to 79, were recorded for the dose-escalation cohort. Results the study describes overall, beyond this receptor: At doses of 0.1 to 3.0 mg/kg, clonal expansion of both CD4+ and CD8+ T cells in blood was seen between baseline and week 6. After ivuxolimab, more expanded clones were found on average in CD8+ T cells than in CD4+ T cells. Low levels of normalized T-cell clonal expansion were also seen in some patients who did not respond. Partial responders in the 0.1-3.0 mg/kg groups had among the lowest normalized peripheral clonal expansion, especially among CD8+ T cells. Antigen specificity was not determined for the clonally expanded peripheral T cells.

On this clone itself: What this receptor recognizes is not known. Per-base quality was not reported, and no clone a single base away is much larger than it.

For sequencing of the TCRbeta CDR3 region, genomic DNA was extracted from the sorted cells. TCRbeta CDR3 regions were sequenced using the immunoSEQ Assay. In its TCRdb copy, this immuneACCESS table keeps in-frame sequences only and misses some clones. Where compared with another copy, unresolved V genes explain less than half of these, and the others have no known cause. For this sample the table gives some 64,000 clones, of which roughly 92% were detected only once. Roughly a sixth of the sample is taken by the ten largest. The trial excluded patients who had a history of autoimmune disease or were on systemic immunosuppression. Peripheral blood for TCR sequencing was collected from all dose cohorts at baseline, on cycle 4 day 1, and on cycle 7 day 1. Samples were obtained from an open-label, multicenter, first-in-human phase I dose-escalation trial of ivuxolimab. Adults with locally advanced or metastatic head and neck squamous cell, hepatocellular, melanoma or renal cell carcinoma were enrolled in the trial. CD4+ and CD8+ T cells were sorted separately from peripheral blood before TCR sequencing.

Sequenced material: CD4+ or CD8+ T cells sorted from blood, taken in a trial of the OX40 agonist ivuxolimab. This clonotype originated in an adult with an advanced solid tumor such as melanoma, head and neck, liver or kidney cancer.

The sequenced DNA is TGTGCCAGCAGCCATCCCGGGACAGGGATGGCCGGGGAGCTGTTTTTT. Translation gives CASSHPGTGMAGELFF. The rearranged segments are TRBV5-4 and TRBJ2-2; the central 9 bases match TRBD1. The CDR3 sequence holds 16 residues, the cysteine and phenylalanine included. Left in the record is the CDR3 DNA by itself, 48 bases read in frame from the first base. Via the germline V gene (reference sequence), CDR1 is SGHNT and CDR2 YYREEE. The junction shows trimming of 4 bases on V and 6 bases on J, and the gene matches do not reach 10 bases of it.